The TCR beta chain under discussion was sequenced for a study of blood T cell repertoires in COVID-19. In the authors' workflow: Scientists estimated how many nucleated cells there were by amplifying reference gene primers. Sequencing used immunoSEQ multiplex PCR; TCRdb keeps in-frame clones, though not all of them. V and J calls and clone size come straight from that table; D and trimming were deduced from the DNA. Here the sample spans about 130,000 clones, roughly 83% being singletons. This CDR3 region has 14 residues. Per the germline V gene, CDR1 is MNHEY and CDR2 is SVGAGI. After removal of 6 bases from V and 2 bases from J, the junction contained 4 bases not matched to a gene. The sample holds one count of this clone. Adults between roughly 18 and 95 years of age took part from fewer than 30 US areas. Cohort allocation depended upon clinical history that participants reported. What the recovered Cohort 3 donors had was two negative PCRs, clearance, or symptom resolution.

This chain links TRBV6-5 with TRBJ2-3, with TRBD2 matching over 8 bases. The clonotype comes from a man in his fifties or sixties who had recovered from COVID-19. Input material: PBMCs or T cells enriched from blood (not recorded which). This chain's CDR3 is CASRERGNTDTQYF. The CDR3 DNA follows: TGTGCCAGCAGGGAGCGGGGGAACACAGATACGCAGTATTTT.